The clone carrying this T cell receptor (beta chain) was recorded only once. The antigen is unknown. Antigen-specific CD4+ T cells expanded by the ViraFEST assay with viral peptide pools were then sequenced. Subsequent to a culture period of roughly 11 days, CD4+ T cells were isolated. Of the BNT162b2 and mRNA-1273 vaccines, participants received two doses of one or the other. Nobody among the vaccine recipients had prior SARS-CoV-2 infection (nucleocapsid antibodies were negative). The CDR3 totals 17 residues. After removal of 7 bases from V and 4 bases from J, the junction contained 13 bases not matched to a gene. Germline V gene lookup returns CDR1 LNHDA and CDR2 SQIVND (reference sequence). Produced via immunoSEQ multiplex PCR; TCRdb's table is partial and in-frame only. The repertoire holds under 35,000 clones, about 66% seen once, with roughly 8.4% in the top ten. This sample was taken from a study of vaccination effects on CD4 cells after COVID-19.

The sequence was collected from a human donor who received a COVID-19 vaccine. The sample here was CD4+ T cells from PBMCs cultured with SARS-CoV-2 spike peptides, taken after COVID-19 vaccination. This rearrangement joins TRBV19 to TRBJ2-3; 11 nucleotides line up with TRBD2. The CDR3, as DNA: TGTGCCAGTAAAGTACAGTCTAGCGGGAGGTACCCAGATACGCAGTATTTT. It encodes CASKVQSSGRYPDTQYF.